The 29 T cell receptor beta chains in this list originate from one sample, sequenced in a study of OX40 agonist ivuxolimab in advanced cancers. Libraries were prepared by immunoSEQ multiplex PCR; TCRdb keeps only in-frame clonotypes and omits some of them. The repertoire includes roughly 26,000 clones, around nine tenths of them detected once, and roughly a fifth sits in the top ten. This specimen consisted of CD4+ or CD8+ T cells sorted from blood, obtained in a trial of the OX40 agonist ivuxolimab. These receptor sequences come from an adult with an advanced solid tumor such as melanoma, head and neck, liver or kidney cancer.

The V and J genes are TRBV9 and TRBJ2-7; TRBD1 is a possible D gene (6 bases). The V and J ends lost 0 bases and 3 bases respectively, with 10 bases between them. The CDR3 is 14 residues long. CDR1 and CDR2 (germline): SGDLS, YYNGEE. The CDR3 spells CASSVEGGSYEQYF. The CDR3 nucleotides are TGTGCCAGCAGCGTAGAAGGGGGAAGCTACGAGCAGTACTTC.

This chain uses TRBV6-1 with TRBJ2-2, with 7 bases identical to TRBD1. J lost 4 bases, V lost 6 bases, and 5 bases had no gene match. The CDR3 spans 14 residues. Germline CDR1 and CDR2: MNHNS and SASEGT. The CDR3 DNA follows: TGTGCCAGCAGACCCGGGACAGCCACCGGGGAGCTGTTTTTT. This translates into CASRPGTATGELFF.

This clone appeared once. V usage is TRBV28 and J usage is TRBJ2-3, with D possibly TRBD2 on 6 matching bases. Trimming cost V 5 bases and J 6 bases, with 12 bases left between them. Germline loops: CDR1 MDHEN, CDR2 SYDVKM. The CDR3 is made up of 13 amino acids. CDR3 loop: CASSVLAVDTQYF. CDR3 bases: TGTGCCAGCAGTGTACTAGCCGTCGATACGCAGTATTTT.

This rearrangement joins TRBV6-5 to TRBJ2-1, with 8 bases that match TRBD1. J gave up 6 bases and V 0 bases, and 7 bases lay outside the gene matches. CDR3 length: 16 amino acids. Germline V gene lookup returns CDR1 MNHEY and CDR2 SVGAGI. The CDR3 is CASSYSETGVVNEQFF. CDR3 DNA sequence: TGTGCCAGCAGTTACTCGGAGACAGGGGTGGTCAATGAGCAGTTCTTC.

This clone was counted once. The chain links TRBV28 to TRBJ2-1; D is possibly TRBD1 (5 bases). The V end was cut by 5 bases, the J end by 6 bases, with 8 bases between. The CDR3 extends over 12 amino acids. Germline CDR1 is MDHEN and CDR2 is SYDVKM. The CDR3 DNA is TGTGCCAGCAGTCGCCAGGGCAATGAGCAGTTCTTC. Translating it yields CASSRQGNEQFF.

The J gene is TRBJ2-7, the V gene TRBV23-1; D tentatively reads TRBD1 or TRBD2 (5 bases each). TRBV23-1 is designated an ORF whose function remains uncertain. V was pared by 10 bases and J by 2 bases, with 27 bases between. This CDR3 has 17 residues. The chain's CDR3 is CATLRSPRETSTYEQYF. CDR3 bases: TGCGCCACCCTCCGGTCCCCCAGGGAGACCTCCACCTACGAGCAGTACTTC.

The V call is TRBV19, the J call TRBJ2-3; 9 bases agree with TRBD2. Germline CDR1 is LNHDA and CDR2 is SQIVND (reference sequence). V lost 3 bases, J lost 7 bases, and 17 bases stayed unmatched. This CDR3 contains 18 residues. The CDR3 nucleotides read TGTGCCAGTAGTATGTACCCCTCCGCGGCGGGGGGGCACTATACGCAGTATTTT. This codes for CASSMYPSAAGGHYTQYF.

This clone was counted between two and nine times. The chain combines TRBV27 with TRBJ1-2, with no clear D. V gave up 6 bases and J gave up 1 base, with 15 bases separating them. The germline V gene encodes CDR1 MNHEY and CDR2 SMNVEV (reference sequence). The CDR3 spans 15 residues. In DNA form, the CDR3 reads TGTGCCAGCAGGGGCGCCACACTTATTAACTATGGCTACACCTTC. This codes for CASRGATLINYGYTF.

Concerning this clone itself: A far larger clone is a single base away, which makes a read error likely. V is TRBV5-1 and J is TRBJ2-7; 9 nucleotides agree with TRBD1. V shed 5 bases and J 3 bases; nucleotides not matched to a gene: 9. Germline V lookup: CDR1 SGHRS, CDR2 YFSETQ. This CDR3 contains 15 residues. CDR3 DNA sequence: TGCGCCAGCAGGGCGGGACAGGGAGGAAACTACGAGCAGTACTTC. It encodes CASRAGQGGNYEQYF.

The genes are TRBV5-1 and TRBJ2-7, with 9 bases identical to TRBD2. The CDR3 is made up of 15 amino acids. V lost 2 bases to trimming and J lost 2 bases; unmatched junction nucleotides: 5. Germline CDR1 reads SGHRS; CDR2 reads YFSETQ. DNA of the CDR3: TGCGCCAGCAGCTTCGGACTAGCGAATACCTACGAGCAGTACTTC. This translates into CASSFGLANTYEQYF.

This clone is medium-sized (0.01 to 0.1%). The J gene is TRBJ1-2, the V gene TRBV4-3, with 8 bases aligning to TRBD1. The germline V gene encodes CDR1 LGHNA and CDR2 YSLEER. There are 15 residues in the CDR3. V was pared by 0 bases and J by 6 bases, with 6 bases of the junction left unmatched. The DNA of the CDR3 is TGCGCCAGCAGCCAAGATAAAGCAGGGGGCGATGGCTACACCTTC. Translated, it gives CASSQDKAGGDGYTF.

The chain employs TRBV7-2 and TRBJ1-2; D is perhaps TRBD1 (6 bases). This CDR3 is 14 amino acids long. Germline assignment: CDR1 SGHTA and CDR2 FQGNSA. Trimming left V 5 bases short and J 3 bases short, with 13 bases between. The CDR3 loop is CASSHDRTYYGYTF. The CDR3 region has the DNA TGTGCCAGCAGCCACGACAGGACTTACTATGGCTACACCTTC. Full variable domain (rest looked up from reference TRBV7-2 and TRBJ1-2): GAGVSQSPSNKVTEKGKDVELRCDPISGHTALYWYRQSLGQGLEFLIYFQGNSAPDKSGLPSDRFSAERTGGSVSTLTIQRTQQEDSAVYLCASSHDRTYYGYTFGSGTRLTVV.

This chain links TRBV18 with TRBJ2-1, with 9 bases matching TRBD1. Looked up from germline, CDR1 is KGHSH and CDR2 is LQKENI. CDR3 length equals 15 residues. Trimming took 0 bases from V and 6 from J; bases not matched to a gene: 3. The CDR3 protein is CASSPPGQGSNEQFF. In DNA form, the CDR3 reads TGTGCCAGCTCACCACCTGGACAGGGGTCCAATGAGCAGTTCTTC.

The J gene is TRBJ1-2, the V gene TRBV7-9, with 8 bases fitting TRBD1. V trimming: 1 base; J trimming: 7 bases; junction bases outside the gene matches: 5. This CDR3 region has 14 residues. Germline CDR1 is SEHNR and CDR2 is FQNEAQ (reference sequence). CDR3 sequence (DNA): TGTGCCAGCAGCTTAGGGGGGACAGGTGGTGGCTACACCTTC. Its translation: CASSLGGTGGGYTF.

The rearrangement links TRBV5-1 to TRBJ2-7, with a possible D match to TRBD1 (5 bases). This CDR3 comprises 16 residues. The V end was cut by 0 bases, the J end by 3 bases, with 16 bases between. Germline V gene data show CDR1 as SGHRS and CDR2 as YFSETQ. CDR3 amino acids: CASSLALRDSLYEQYF. Written as DNA, the CDR3 is TGCGCCAGCAGCTTGGCCCTCCGAGACAGCCTCTACGAGCAGTACTTC.

The J gene is TRBJ2-1, the V gene TRBV9, with 11 nucleotides matching TRBD2. The CDR3 extends over 13 amino acids. The V gene's germline CDR1 is SGDLS and CDR2 YYNGEE. Trimming at V came to 7 bases and at J to 7 bases, leaving 4 bases not matched to a gene. The chain's CDR3 is CASGTSGFNEQFF. The CDR3 region has the DNA TGTGCCAGCGGGACTAGCGGATTTAATGAGCAGTTCTTC.

The count of this clone is one. V is TRBV19 and J is TRBJ1-3; D possibly corresponds to TRBD1 (5 bases). Deletions cut 6 bases from V and 0 bases from J, with 12 bases between. CDR1 LNHDA and CDR2 SQIVND come from the germline V gene (reference sequence). The CDR3 extends over 15 amino acids. The DNA for the CDR3 is TGTGCCAGTAGCCTCCAGGGAACCTCTGGAAACACCATATATTTT. Protein product: CASSLQGTSGNTIYF.

V gene TRBV6-1 combines with J gene TRBJ2-7, with a possible D match to TRBD1 (6 bases). The germline gives CDR1 MNHNS, CDR2 SASEGT. V shed 4 bases and J shed 0 bases, with 13 bases lying between them. The CDR3 contains 15 residues. For the CDR3, the DNA is TGTGCCAGCAGTGGGGGACAACTCGTCTCCTACGAGCAGTACTTC. Encoded protein: CASSGGQLVSYEQYF.

The V and J genes are TRBV7-9 and TRBJ2-3; D gene unclear. The V end lost 6 bases, the J end lost 2 bases, and 6 bases lay between the germline ends. The CDR3 totals 12 residues. The germline V gene has CDR1 SEHNR and CDR2 FQNEAQ (reference sequence). The CDR3 here is CASRIYTDTQYF. The CDR3 DNA reads TGTGCCAGCAGGATCTACACAGATACGCAGTATTTT.

The rearrangement uses TRBV4-1 and TRBJ2-2; D unresolved. V was cut by 5 bases and J by 4 bases, with 20 bases left in between. Germline V gene sequence: CDR1 MGHRA, CDR2 YSYEKL. The CDR3 extends over 17 amino acids. The CDR3 sequence: CASSTSGPPRVTGELFF. The CDR3 nucleotides are TGCGCCAGCAGCACCTCGGGCCCGCCCCGCGTCACCGGGGAGCTGTTTTTT.

The CDR3 protein is CASSLALGWNEQFF. CDR3 nucleotides: TGTGCCAGCAGTTTGGCCCTGGGGTGGAATGAGCAGTTCTTC. The genes are TRBV6-5 and TRBJ2-1; D gene unclear. CDR1 is MNHEY and CDR2 is SVGAGI in the germline V gene. V was pared by 4 bases and J by 7 bases, with 14 bases between. This CDR3 has 14 residues.

This chain links TRBV2 with TRBJ1-2, with TRBD1 as a possible D gene (5 bases). V lost 6 bases, J lost 5 bases, and 13 bases lay in between. The CDR3 contains 13 residues. Per the germline V gene, CDR1 is SNHLY and CDR2 is FYNNEI. DNA of the CDR3: TGTGCCAGCAGCGCCTCAGAGGGGTATGGCTACACCTTC. Protein sequence: CASSASEGYGYTF.

The chain couples TRBV25-1 to TRBJ2-7; D gene unclear. V shed 2 bases and J shed 3 bases, with 8 bases lying between them. The CDR3 length is 13 residues. The germline V gene encodes CDR1 MGHDK and CDR2 SYGVNS. The CDR3 DNA is TGTGCCAGCAGTGAACTGGACGACTACGAGCAGTACTTC. Its protein is CASSELDDYEQYF.

By share, this clone ranks as large. This chain joins TRBV5-6 and TRBJ1-2; 8 bases match TRBD1. The V segment lost 7 bases and the J segment 6 bases; nucleotides outside the gene matches: 11. The germline CDR1 and CDR2 sequences are SGHDT and YYEEEE. The CDR3 consists of 14 residues. The CDR3, as DNA: TGTGCCAGCGTCCCAGGACAGGGTCTGGATGGCTACACCTTC. This translates into CASVPGQGLDGYTF.

The chain uses TRBV19 and TRBJ2-7, with D maybe TRBD1 (6 bases). Trimming removed 4 bases at V and 1 base at J, with 11 bases between. From germline, CDR1 is LNHDA and CDR2 SQIVND (reference sequence). This CDR3 contains 14 residues. CDR3: CASSTQQGSYEQYF. Written as DNA, the CDR3 is TGTGCCAGTAGTACCCAACAGGGTTCCTACGAGCAGTACTTC. The full variable domain, rest sourced from reference TRBV19 and TRBJ2-7, is DGGITQSPKYLFRKEGQNVTLSCEQNLNHDAMYWYRQDPGQGLRLIYYSQIVNDFQKGDIAEGYSVSREKKESFPLTVTSAQKNPTAFYLCASSTQQGSYEQYFGPGTRLTVT.

The rearrangement uses TRBV9 and TRBJ2-7; D unclear. Germline lookup yields CDR1 SGDLS and CDR2 YYNGEE. Trimming left V 0 bases short and J 3 bases short, with 13 bases between. The CDR3 consists of 15 residues. CDR3 sequence: CASSVGWQENYEQYF. The DNA of the CDR3 is TGTGCCAGCAGCGTAGGATGGCAGGAAAACTACGAGCAGTACTTC. The full variable domain, with the rest looked up from reference TRBV9 and TRBJ2-7, is DSGVTQTPKHLITATGQRVTLRCSPRSGDLSVYWYQQSLDQGLQFLIQYYNGEERAKGNILERFSAQQFPDLHSELNLSSLELGDSALYFCASSVGWQENYEQYFGPGTRLTVT.

This chain joins TRBV13 and TRBJ2-4, with D tentatively TRBD2 (6 bases). The CDR3 totals 12 residues. V lost 5 bases and J 9 bases, leaving 11 bases between the germline ends. In germline, CDR1 is PRHDT, CDR2 FYEKMQ (reference sequence). CDR3 nucleotides: TGTGCCAGCAGCCGAGGGACTGGCATTCAGTACTTC. Protein product: CASSRGTGIQYF.

This chain joins TRBV25-1 and TRBJ1-1; D gene uncertain. The length of the CDR3 is 13 residues. In germline, CDR1 is MGHDK, CDR2 SYGVNS. V was trimmed by 2 bases and J by 5 bases, leaving 9 bases between them. In DNA, the CDR3 is TGTGCCAGCAGTGAACGTGGGGTAACTGAAGCTTTCTTT. Translated, it gives CASSERGVTEAFF.

The chain recombines TRBV5-8 with TRBJ1-1; TRBD1 might be the D (5 bases). This CDR3 is 13 amino acids long. Deletions cut 5 bases from V and 4 bases from J, with 12 bases between. From germline, CDR1 is SGHTS and CDR2 YDEGEE. CDR3 amino acids: CASRGGFGTEAFF. CDR3 nucleotides: TGTGCCAGCAGGGGGGGTTTCGGCACTGAAGCTTTCTTT.